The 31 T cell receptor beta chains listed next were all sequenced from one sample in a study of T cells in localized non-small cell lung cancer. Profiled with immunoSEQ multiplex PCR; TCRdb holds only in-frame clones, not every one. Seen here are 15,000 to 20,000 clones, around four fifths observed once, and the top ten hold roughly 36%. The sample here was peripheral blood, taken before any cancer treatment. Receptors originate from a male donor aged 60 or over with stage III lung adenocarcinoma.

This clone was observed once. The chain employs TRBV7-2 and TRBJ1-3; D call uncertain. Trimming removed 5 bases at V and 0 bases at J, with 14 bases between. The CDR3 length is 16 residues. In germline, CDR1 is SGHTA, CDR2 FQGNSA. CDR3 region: CASSGVLTYSGNTIYF. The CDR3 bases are TGTGCCAGCAGCGGGGTCCTTACCTACTCTGGAAACACCATATATTTT. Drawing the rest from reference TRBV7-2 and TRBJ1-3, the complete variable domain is GAGVSQSPSNKVTEKGKDVELRCDPISGHTALYWYRQSLGQGLEFLIYFQGNSAPDKSGLPSDRFSAERTGGSVSTLTIQRTQQEDSAVYLCASSGVLTYSGNTIYFGEGSWLTVV.

CDR3 sequence (DNA): TGCGCCAGCAGCTTGGATCCCGGTTACGAGCAGTACTTC. Its translation is CASSLDPGYEQYF. The chain employs TRBV5-1 and TRBJ2-7; D is ambiguous. The germline V gene has CDR1 SGHRS and CDR2 YFSETQ. The CDR3 has 13 residues. The V end lost 0 bases, the J end lost 4 bases, and 8 bases lay between the germline ends. The complete variable domain, with remaining parts taken from reference TRBV5-1 and TRBJ2-7, reads KAGVTQTPRYLIKTRGQQVTLSCSPISGHRSVSWYQQTPGQGLQFLFEYFSETQRNKGNFPGRFSGRQFSNSRSEMNVSTLELGDSALYLCASSLDPGYEQYFGPGTRLTVT.

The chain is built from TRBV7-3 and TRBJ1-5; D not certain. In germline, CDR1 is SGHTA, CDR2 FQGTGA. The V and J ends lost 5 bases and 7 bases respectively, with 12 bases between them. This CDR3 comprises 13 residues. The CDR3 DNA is TGTGCCAGCAGCCCTGGGCACGGGCAGCCCCAGCATTTT. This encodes CASSPGHGQPQHF.

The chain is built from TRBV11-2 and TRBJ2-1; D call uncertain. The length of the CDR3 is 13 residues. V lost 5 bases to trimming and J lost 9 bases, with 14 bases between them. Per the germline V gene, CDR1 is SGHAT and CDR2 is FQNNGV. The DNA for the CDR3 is TGTGCCAGCAGCCAAGGACGGTTCAGTGAGCAGTTCTTC. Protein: CASSQGRFSEQFF.

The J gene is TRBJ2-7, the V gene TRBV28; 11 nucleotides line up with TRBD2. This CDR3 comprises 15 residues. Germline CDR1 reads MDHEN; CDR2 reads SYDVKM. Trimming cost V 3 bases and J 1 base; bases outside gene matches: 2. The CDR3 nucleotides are TGTGCCAGCAGTTTGACTAGCGGGGTTTCCTACGAGCAGTACTTC. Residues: CASSLTSGVSYEQYF.

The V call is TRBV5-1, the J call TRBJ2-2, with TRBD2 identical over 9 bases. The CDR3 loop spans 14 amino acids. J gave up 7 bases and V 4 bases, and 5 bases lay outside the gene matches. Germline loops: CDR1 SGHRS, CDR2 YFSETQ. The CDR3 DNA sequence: TGCGCCAGCAGCGAGCGGGGGGCCGGCGGGGAGCTGTTTTTT. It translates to CASSERGAGGELFF. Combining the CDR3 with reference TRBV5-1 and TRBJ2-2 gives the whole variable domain KAGVTQTPRYLIKTRGQQVTLSCSPISGHRSVSWYQQTPGQGLQFLFEYFSETQRNKGNFPGRFSGRQFSNSRSEMNVSTLELGDSALYLCASSERGAGGELFFGEGSRLTVL.

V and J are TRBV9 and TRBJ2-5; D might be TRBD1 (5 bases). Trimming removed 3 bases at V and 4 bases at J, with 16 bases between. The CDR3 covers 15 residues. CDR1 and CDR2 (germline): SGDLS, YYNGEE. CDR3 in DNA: TGTGCCAGCAGCGCAACGGGTTTAGGGGTAGAGACCCAGTACTTC. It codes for CASSATGLGVETQYF. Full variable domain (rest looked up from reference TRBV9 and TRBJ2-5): DSGVTQTPKHLITATGQRVTLRCSPRSGDLSVYWYQQSLDQGLQFLIQYYNGEERAKGNILERFSAQQFPDLHSELNLSSLELGDSALYFCASSATGLGVETQYFGPGTRLLVL.

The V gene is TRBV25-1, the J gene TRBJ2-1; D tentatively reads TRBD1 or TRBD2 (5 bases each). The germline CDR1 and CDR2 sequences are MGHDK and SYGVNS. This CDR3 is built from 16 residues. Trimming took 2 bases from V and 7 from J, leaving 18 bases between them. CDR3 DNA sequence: TGTGCCAGCAGTGAAACCTCGGTCGGGGCGTTGAATGAGCAGTTCTTC. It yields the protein CASSETSVGALNEQFF.

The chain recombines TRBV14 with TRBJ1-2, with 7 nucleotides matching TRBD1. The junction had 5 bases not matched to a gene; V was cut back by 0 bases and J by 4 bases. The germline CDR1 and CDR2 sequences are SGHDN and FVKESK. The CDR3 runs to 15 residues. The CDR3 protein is CASSQEGAGGYGYTF. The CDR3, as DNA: TGTGCCAGCAGCCAAGAAGGGGCAGGGGGCTATGGCTACACCTTC.

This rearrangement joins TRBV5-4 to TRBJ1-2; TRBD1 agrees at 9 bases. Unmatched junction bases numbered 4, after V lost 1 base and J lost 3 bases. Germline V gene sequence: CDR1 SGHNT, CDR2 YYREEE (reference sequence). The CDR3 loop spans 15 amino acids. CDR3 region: CASSLNRGLDYGYTF. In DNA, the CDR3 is TGTGCCAGCAGCTTGAACAGGGGGCTGGACTATGGCTACACCTTC.

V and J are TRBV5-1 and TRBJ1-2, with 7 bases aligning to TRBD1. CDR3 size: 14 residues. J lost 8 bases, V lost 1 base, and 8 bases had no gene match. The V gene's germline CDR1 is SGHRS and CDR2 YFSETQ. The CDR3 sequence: CASSLRAGGYGYTF. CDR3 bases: TGCGCCAGCAGCTTGAGGGCAGGGGGGTACGGCTACACCTTC. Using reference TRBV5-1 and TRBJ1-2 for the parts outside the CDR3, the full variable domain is KAGVTQTPRYLIKTRGQQVTLSCSPISGHRSVSWYQQTPGQGLQFLFEYFSETQRNKGNFPGRFSGRQFSNSRSEMNVSTLELGDSALYLCASSLRAGGYGYTFGSGTRLTVV.

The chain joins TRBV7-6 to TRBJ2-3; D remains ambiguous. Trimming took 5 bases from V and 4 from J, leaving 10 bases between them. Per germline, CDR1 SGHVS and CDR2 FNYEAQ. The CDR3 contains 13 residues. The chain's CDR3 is CASSVVRSDTQYF. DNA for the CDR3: TGTGCCAGCAGCGTCGTTAGGTCAGATACGCAGTATTTT.

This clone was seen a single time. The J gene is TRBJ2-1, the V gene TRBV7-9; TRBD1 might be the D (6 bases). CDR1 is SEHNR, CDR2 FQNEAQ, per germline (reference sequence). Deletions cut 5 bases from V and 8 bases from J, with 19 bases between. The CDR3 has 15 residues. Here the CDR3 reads CASSPGQPGRDEQFF. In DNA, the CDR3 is TGTGCCAGCAGCCCCGGACAGCCAGGCAGGGATGAGCAGTTCTTC. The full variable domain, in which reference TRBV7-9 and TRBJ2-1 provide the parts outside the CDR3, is DTGVSQNPRHKITKRGQNVTFRCDPISEHNRLYWYRQTLGQGPEFLTYFQNEAQLEKSRLLSDRFSAERPKGSFSTLEIQRTEQGDSAMYLCASSPGQPGRDEQFFGPGTRLTVL.

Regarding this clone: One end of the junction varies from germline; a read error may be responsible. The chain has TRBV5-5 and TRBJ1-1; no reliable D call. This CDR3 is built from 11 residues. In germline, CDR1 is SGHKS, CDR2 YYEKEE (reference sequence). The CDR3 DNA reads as TGTGCCAGCAGCTTCGACCAGGTAGCCAACTTT. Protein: CASSFDQVANF. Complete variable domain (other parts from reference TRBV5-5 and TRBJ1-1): DAGVTQSPTHLIKTRGQQVTLRCSPISGHKSVSWYQQVLGQGPQFIFQYYEKEERGRGNFPDRFSARQFPNYSSELNVNALLLGDSALYLCASSFDQVANFGQGTRLTVV.

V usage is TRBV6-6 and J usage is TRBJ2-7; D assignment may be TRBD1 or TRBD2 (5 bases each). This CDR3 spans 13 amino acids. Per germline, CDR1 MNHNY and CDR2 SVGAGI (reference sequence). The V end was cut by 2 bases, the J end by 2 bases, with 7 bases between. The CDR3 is CASSYGTTYEQYF. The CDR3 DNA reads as TGTGCCAGCAGTTACGGGACCACCTACGAGCAGTACTTC.

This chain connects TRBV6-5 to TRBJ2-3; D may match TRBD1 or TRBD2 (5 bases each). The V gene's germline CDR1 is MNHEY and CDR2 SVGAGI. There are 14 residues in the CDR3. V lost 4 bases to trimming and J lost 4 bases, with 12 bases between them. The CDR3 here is CASSSNLGADTQYF. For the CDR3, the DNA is TGTGCCAGCAGTTCCAACCTGGGGGCAGATACGCAGTATTTT.

The CDR3 sequence: CSVEDGMNYGYTF. DNA of the CDR3: TGCAGCGTTGAAGACGGAATGAACTATGGCTACACCTTC. The chain links TRBV29-1 to TRBJ1-2; D remains ambiguous. The V end lost 0 bases, the J end lost 2 bases, and 7 bases lay between the germline ends. This CDR3 is built from 13 residues. Germline V CDR1 and CDR2: SQVTM, ANQGSEA.

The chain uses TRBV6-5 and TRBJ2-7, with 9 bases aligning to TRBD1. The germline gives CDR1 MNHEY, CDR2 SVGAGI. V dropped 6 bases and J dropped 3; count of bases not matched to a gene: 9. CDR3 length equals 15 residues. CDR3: CASSSGTGRFYEQYF. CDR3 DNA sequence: TGTGCCAGCAGCTCCGGGACAGGGAGGTTCTACGAGCAGTACTTC.

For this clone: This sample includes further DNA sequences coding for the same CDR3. CDR3: CASSPGRDSPLHF. The CDR3 bases are TGTGCCAGCTCACCAGGTCGAGATTCACCCCTCCACTTT. J is TRBJ1-6 and V is TRBV18; D is undetermined. Trimming shortened V by 2 bases and J by 8 bases, and 7 bases separated the two germline ends. Germline CDR1 KGHSH, CDR2 LQKENI. The CDR3 sequence is 13 residues long.

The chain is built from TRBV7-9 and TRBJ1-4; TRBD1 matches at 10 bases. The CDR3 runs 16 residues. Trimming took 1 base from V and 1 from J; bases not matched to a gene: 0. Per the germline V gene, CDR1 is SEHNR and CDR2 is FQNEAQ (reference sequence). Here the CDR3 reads CASSLGDRGTNEKLFF. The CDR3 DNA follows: TGTGCCAGCAGCTTAGGGGACAGGGGAACTAATGAAAAACTGTTTTTT.

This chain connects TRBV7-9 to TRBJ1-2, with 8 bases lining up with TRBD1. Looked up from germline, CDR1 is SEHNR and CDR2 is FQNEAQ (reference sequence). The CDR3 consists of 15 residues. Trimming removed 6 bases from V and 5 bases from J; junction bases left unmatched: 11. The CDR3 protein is CASRKSDREGYGYTF. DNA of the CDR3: TGTGCCAGCAGGAAATCGGACAGGGAGGGTTATGGCTACACCTTC. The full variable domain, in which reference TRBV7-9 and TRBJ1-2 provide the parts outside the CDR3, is DTGVSQNPRHKITKRGQNVTFRCDPISEHNRLYWYRQTLGQGPEFLTYFQNEAQLEKSRLLSDRFSAERPKGSFSTLEIQRTEQGDSAMYLCASRKSDREGYGYTFGSGTRLTVV.

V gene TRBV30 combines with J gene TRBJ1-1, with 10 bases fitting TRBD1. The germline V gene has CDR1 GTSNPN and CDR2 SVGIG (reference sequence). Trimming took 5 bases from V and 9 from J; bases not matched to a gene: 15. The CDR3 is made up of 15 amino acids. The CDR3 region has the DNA TGTGCCTGGGGGTCGGGGACAGGGGCCCCTCGCCAAGCTTTCTTT. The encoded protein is CAWGSGTGAPRQAFF.

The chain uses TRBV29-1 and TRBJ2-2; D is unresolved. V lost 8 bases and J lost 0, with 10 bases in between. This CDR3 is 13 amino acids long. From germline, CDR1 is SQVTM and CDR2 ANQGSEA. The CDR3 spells CSFGRSNTGELFF. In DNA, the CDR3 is TGCAGCTTCGGGCGGTCGAACACCGGGGAGCTGTTTTTT.

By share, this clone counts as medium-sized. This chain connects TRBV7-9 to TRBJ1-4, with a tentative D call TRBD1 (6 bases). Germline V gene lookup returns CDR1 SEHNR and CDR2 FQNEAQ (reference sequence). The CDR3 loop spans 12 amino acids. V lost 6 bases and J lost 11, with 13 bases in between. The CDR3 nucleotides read TGTGCCAGCAGGGCTGAGGGGGGGAAACTGTTTTTT. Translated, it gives CASRAEGGKLFF.

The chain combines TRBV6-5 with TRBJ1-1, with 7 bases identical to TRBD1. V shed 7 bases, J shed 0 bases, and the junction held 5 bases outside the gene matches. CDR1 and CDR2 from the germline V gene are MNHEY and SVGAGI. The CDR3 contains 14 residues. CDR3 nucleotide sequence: TGTGCCAGCAACCCGACAGGGATGAACACTGAAGCTTTCTTT. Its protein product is CASNPTGMNTEAFF.

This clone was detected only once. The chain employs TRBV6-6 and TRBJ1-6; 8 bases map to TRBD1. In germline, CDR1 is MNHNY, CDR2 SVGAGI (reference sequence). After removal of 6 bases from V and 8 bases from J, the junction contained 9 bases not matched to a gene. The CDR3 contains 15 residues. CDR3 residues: CASSRDGQGDSPLHF. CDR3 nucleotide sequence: TGTGCCAGCAGCCGGGACGGACAGGGCGATTCACCCCTCCACTTT.

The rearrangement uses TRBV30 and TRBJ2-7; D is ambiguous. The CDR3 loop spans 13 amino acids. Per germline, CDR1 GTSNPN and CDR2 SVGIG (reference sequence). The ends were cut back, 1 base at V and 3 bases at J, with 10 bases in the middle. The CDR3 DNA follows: TGTGCCTGGAGTGAGGATAAGAACTACGAGCAGTACTTC. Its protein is CAWSEDKNYEQYF.

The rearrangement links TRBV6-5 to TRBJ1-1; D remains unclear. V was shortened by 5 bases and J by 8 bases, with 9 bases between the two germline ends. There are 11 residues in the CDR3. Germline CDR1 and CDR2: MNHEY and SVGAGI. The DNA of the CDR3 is TGTGCCAGCAGTACGCCGCGGGAAGCTTTCTTT. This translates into CASSTPREAFF.

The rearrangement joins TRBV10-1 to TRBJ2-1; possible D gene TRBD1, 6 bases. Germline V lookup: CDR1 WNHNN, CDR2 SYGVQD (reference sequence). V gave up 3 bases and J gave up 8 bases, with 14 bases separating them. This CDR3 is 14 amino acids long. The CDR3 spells CASSEGAGVDEQFF. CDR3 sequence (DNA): TGCGCCAGCAGTGAAGGGGCAGGGGTGGATGAGCAGTTCTTC.

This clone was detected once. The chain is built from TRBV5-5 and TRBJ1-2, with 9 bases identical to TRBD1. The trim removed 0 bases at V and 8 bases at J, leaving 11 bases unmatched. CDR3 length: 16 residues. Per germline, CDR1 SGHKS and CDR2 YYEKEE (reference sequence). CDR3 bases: TGTGCCAGCAGCTTGGGAGGGGACAGGGTAATTGGCGGCTACACCTTC. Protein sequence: CASSLGGDRVIGGYTF.

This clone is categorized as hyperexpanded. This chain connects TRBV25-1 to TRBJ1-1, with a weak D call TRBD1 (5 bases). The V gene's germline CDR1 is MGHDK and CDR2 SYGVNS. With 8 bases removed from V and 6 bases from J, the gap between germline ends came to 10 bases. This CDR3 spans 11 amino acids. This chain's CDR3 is CASGGGPEAFF. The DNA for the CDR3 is TGTGCCAGCGGTGGGGGACCTGAAGCTTTCTTT.